The 13 T cell receptor beta chains given below trace back to one sample, sequenced in a study of cytomegalovirus exposure and HLA in healthy donors listed by TCRdb under 2017. Library creation used the immunoSEQ multiplex PCR assay. For the multiplex PCR, a mixture combining 60 forward primers for TCR Vbeta segments and 13 reverse primers for TCR Jbeta segments was used. TCRdb re-hosts the immuneACCESS table, in-frame sequences only. Its copies lack some clones; in the studies checked, an unresolved V gene accounts for under half of them, and the cause for the rest is not known. The sample contains 150,000 to 200,000 clones, around 81% of them found a single time. Together, the top ten hold approximately 2% of the sample. The sample consisted of PBMCs. These receptors came from a man between 18 and 35 years old in good health and CMV-seronegative.

The chain recombines TRBV6-5 with TRBJ1-1; 9 bases match TRBD1. CDR1 and CDR2 (germline): MNHEY, SVGAGI. The CDR3 length is 15 residues. The V and J ends lost 4 bases and 4 bases, in that order; junction bases with no gene match: 7. The CDR3: CASSWRQGVVTEAFF. CDR3 nucleotides: TGTGCCAGCAGTTGGAGACAGGGGGTAGTCACTGAAGCTTTCTTT.

V and J are TRBV28 and TRBJ2-7; a weak D match, TRBD2 (6 bases). The V gene lost 3 bases and the J gene lost 3 bases, with 18 bases spanning the gap. The CDR3 totals 16 residues. Germline CDR1 and CDR2: MDHEN and SYDVKM. The CDR3 sequence is CASSFSVREFSYEQYF. The DNA of the CDR3 is TGTGCCAGCAGTTTTAGTGTCCGGGAGTTTAGCTACGAGCAGTACTTC.

V usage is TRBV4-1 and J usage is TRBJ2-7, with 14 bases aligning to TRBD2. V shed 4 bases and J 6 bases; nucleotides not matched to a gene: 2. This CDR3 contains 14 residues. From germline, CDR1 is MGHRA and CDR2 YSYEKL. CDR3: CASSRTSGGIEQYF. The CDR3 nucleotides read TGCGCCAGCAGCCGGACTAGCGGGGGGATCGAGCAGTACTTC.

The chain carries TRBV27 and TRBJ2-7, with D uncertain. The CDR3 loop spans 16 amino acids. Germline V gene lookup returns CDR1 MNHEY and CDR2 SMNVEV (reference sequence). Trimming stripped 3 bases from V and 2 bases from J, with 17 bases between. DNA of the CDR3: TGTGCCAGCAGTTTGGCACACAGTCAAGTCCCCTACGAGCAGTACTTC. This translates into CASSLAHSQVPYEQYF.

The rearrangement joins TRBV7-6 to TRBJ1-2; 8 positions agree with TRBD1. The V gene end was trimmed by 4 bases and the J gene end by 4 bases; junction bases not matched to a gene: 5. The CDR3 loop spans 14 amino acids. Per the germline V gene, CDR1 is SGHVS and CDR2 is FNYEAQ. The CDR3 loop reads CASSSEGTGYGYTF. The CDR3 nucleotides are TGTGCCAGCAGCTCAGAAGGGACAGGCTATGGCTACACCTTC. The full variable domain, with the rest looked up from reference TRBV7-6 and TRBJ1-2, is GAGVSQSPRYKVTKRGQDVALRCDPISGHVSLYWYRQALGQGPEFLTYFNYEAQQDKSGLPNDRFSAERPEGSISTLTIQRTEQRDSAMYRCASSSEGTGYGYTFGSGTRLTVV.

The chain is built from TRBV6-4 and TRBJ1-3; D uncertain. The CDR3 has 16 residues. Trimming took 7 bases from V and 6 from J, leaving 22 bases between them. Germline V gives CDR1 MRHNA, CDR2 SNTAGT. DNA for the CDR3: TGTGCCAGCATTTTAACCCGGGAGCCCGAGGCAAACACCATATATTTT. As protein: CASILTREPEANTIYF.

V is TRBV28 and J is TRBJ1-5; D not resolved. The germline CDR1 and CDR2 sequences are MDHEN and SYDVKM. This CDR3 has 15 amino acids. V shed 5 bases and J shed 2 bases, with 13 bases lying between them. The CDR3 DNA reads as TGTGCCAGCAGTCGTACACGATTCGGCAATCAGCCCCAGCATTTT. The encoded protein is CASSRTRFGNQPQHF.

This clone was detected once. V and J are TRBV9 and TRBJ1-1; D is uncertain. Germline values: CDR1 SGDLS, CDR2 YYNGEE. The CDR3 is 14 residues long. V lost 4 bases and J 5 bases, leaving 15 bases between the germline ends. CDR3 in amino acids: CASSPPEEGTEAFF. CDR3 nucleotides: TGTGCCAGCAGCCCCCCCGAAGAGGGTACTGAAGCTTTCTTT.

This clone is classed as medium-sized (0.01 to 0.1%). This chain connects TRBV10-3 to TRBJ1-2; 7 positions agree with TRBD1. The V gene end was trimmed by 7 bases and the J gene end by 7 bases; junction bases not matched to a gene: 15. In germline, CDR1 is ENHRY, CDR2 SYGVKD. This CDR3 contains 15 residues. The CDR3 is CAIKRQGGPLVGYTF. For the CDR3, the DNA is TGTGCCATCAAAAGACAGGGAGGCCCCCTGGTTGGCTACACCTTC.

This clone was seen a handful of times. V is TRBV11-3 and J is TRBJ2-1, with 10 bases aligning to TRBD1. This CDR3 comprises 14 residues. J gave up 5 bases and V 5 bases, and 3 bases lay outside the gene matches. CDR1 SGHNT and CDR2 YENEEA come from the germline V gene. CDR3 DNA: TGTGCCAGCAGCACAGGGACAGGGGACAATGAGCAGTTCTTC. This translates into CASSTGTGDNEQFF.

This chain links TRBV6-1 with TRBJ2-5; weak D call: TRBD2 (7 bases). Trimming removed 6 bases at V and 4 bases at J, with 18 bases between. The germline V gene has CDR1 MNHNS and CDR2 SASEGT. CDR3 length: 15 residues. The CDR3: CASRYEGGVGETQYF. The CDR3 DNA sequence: TGTGCCAGCAGATACGAGGGGGGGGTGGGAGAGACCCAGTACTTC.

The V and J genes are TRBV5-6 and TRBJ2-5; 8 bases agree with TRBD2. V trimming: 0 bases; J trimming: 4 bases; junction bases outside the gene matches: 14. In germline, CDR1 is SGHDT, CDR2 YYEEEE. The CDR3 is made up of 18 amino acids. CDR3 nucleotides: TGTGCCAGCAGCTTGGAGGTGGGGGTCGGGGGGGCAGGAGAGACCCAGTACTTC. Translation gives CASSLEVGVGGAGETQYF.

The rearrangement joins TRBV7-9 to TRBJ1-2; D ambiguous. CDR1 and CDR2 from the germline V gene are SEHNR and FQNEAQ (reference sequence). This CDR3 spans 13 amino acids. Trimming cost V 4 bases and J 7 bases, with 13 bases left between them. In DNA, the CDR3 is TGTGCCAGCAGCTCCGGTCATAGCGGTGGCTACACCTTC. Its protein product is CASSSGHSGGYTF.